This T cell receptor (beta chain) was documented in a study of T-cell memory formation after mild COVID-19. The overall study: Largely, the TCR clusters proved donor specific. Study-wide results and limits: CD8+ contracting clones occupied EMRA, while CD4+ ones occupied mainly CM and EM.

With constant-segment primers, 5'RACE yielded cDNA libraries of TCR alpha and TCR beta that carried sample barcodes and UMIs. Using its own MiXCR run on the 5' RACE reads, TCRdb lists one record per CDR3 protein. The table lists some 450,000 distinct CDR3 sequences, more than 15% of them singletons. The CDR3 sequence is 16 residues long. Germline-derived CDR1 and CDR2 are MGHRA and YSYEKL. With 3 bases clipped from V and 6 bases from J, the junction kept 11 bases outside the gene matches. About this clonotype itself: Its antigen is as yet unknown.

The genes are TRBV4-1 and TRBJ1-2, with 9 positions matching TRBD1. The clonotype originates from a man younger than 30 who had mild COVID-19 (a few samples of this study predate the infection). Cell type and time point are not known. Sequencing input: PBMCs or a T cell subset sorted from them (not recorded which). The CDR3 nucleotides are TGCGCCAGCAGCCAGTCGGGACAGGGTGGGGTGGATGGCTACACCTTC. Amino acid sequence: CASSQSGQGGVDGYTF.